The table lists the clone carrying this T cell receptor beta chain with a few counts. Its antigen is still unknown. The sample is drawn from a study of post-analysis software for immune sequencing data. The wider study: Clinical courses comprised relapsing-remitting, secondary progressive and progressive-relapsing multiple sclerosis.

CDR1 is SGHTA, CDR2 FQGNSA, per germline. V gave up 1 base and J gave up 0 bases, with 9 bases separating them. The CDR3 runs to 15 residues. cDNA libraries for TCR beta contained unique molecular identifiers. TCRdb itself ran the PCR reads through MiXCR, one entry per CDR3 protein. The sample consists of approximately 630,000 distinct CDR3 sequences, approximately 60% of them appearing once. The study's findings and limits: Multiple sclerosis patients had significantly lower normalized Chao1 diversity than controls. About five TRBV segments occurring more often in patients than controls included TRBV5-6, TRBV5-1 and TRBV20-1.

Sequenced material: blood. The chain employs TRBV7-2 and TRBJ1-2; D might be TRBD1 (6 bases). The TCR comes from a girl aged 2-10 years with multiple sclerosis. For the CDR3, the DNA is TGTGCCAGCAGCTTAGGCAGGGGAGCTAACTATGGCTACACCTTC. Its protein product is CASSLGRGANYGYTF.